The source of this TCR beta chain is a study of cytomegalovirus exposure and HLA in healthy donors (TCRdb year 2017). Regarding the research as a whole: An earlier analysis of some 620 of the donors reported 276 Gb of sequence data and approximately 120 million unique TCR beta sequences obtained from about 179 million T cells. Among 350 to 400 genotyped donors of the cohort, an average of around 240,000 unique TCR beta nucleotide sequences were sequenced per donor, 15% to 20% of them non-productive. Of the approximately 370 genotyped donors, approximately 81% were placed in the genetic ancestry cluster associated with self-reported Caucasian donors. The number of typed donors differed by locus: about 629-630 for A, B, C, DRB1 and DQB1; approximately 530 for DQA1; 606 for DPA1; and about 470 for DPB1. Donor age, sex, ethnicity and CMV serostatus were compiled alongside the repertoire data. To study patterns of TCR occurrence, a later analysis re-analyzed previously published TCR beta repertoires from around 660 donors and added high-resolution HLA genotyping. An early release that covered 640 HLA-typed donors contained around 300 gigabases of sequencing data and tens of millions of unique TCR sequences. Several DR-DQ haplotypes were treated as single units for association and clustering because of strong linkage in the cohort. Along with the roughly 670-subject first cohort, a separate validation cohort of over a hundred different subjects was used. Rather than drawing on any new phenotypic data, the later analysis identified candidate immune exposures from TCR beta sequences and the way those sequences occurred across donors. The aim of the study was to test whether cataloging public T cell receptors could identify signatures of past pathogen exposure. The study profiled the T cell repertoires of 500 to 800 subjects by immunosequencing and related them to cytomegalovirus serostatus. Genome-wide SNP genotypes for about three fifths of the roughly 670 donors were used in a later genetic analysis, which treated that subset as a discovery cohort. Both class I and class II loci were covered by HLA typing, at four-digit resolution. Every repertoire in the discovery cohort had been generated on one and the same sequencing platform. High-throughput TCR immunosequencing, statistical association of individual TCRs with disease status, and machine learning were combined to predict cytomegalovirus infection status. To decide whether each TCR beta V gene segment behaved as functional or pseudogenic, an earlier analysis of over 500 of the donors relied on high-throughput TCR beta sequencing. Points the paper makes about the study in general: The classifier was reported to diagnose cytomegalovirus status with high specificity and sensitivity in both the original and validation cohorts. In a later genetic analysis, a missense DCLRE1C variant was associated with V-gene and J-gene trimming of TCR beta chains, and the association was replicated in an independent cohort. Some IMGT-functional V segments, including TRBV6-2 and TRBV6-3, could not be told apart with the 87-base-pair reads, so those segments were excluded. In a later analysis, TCR association rates were found to vary across HLA loci, with the most associated TCRs seen for DRB1 alleles and the fewest for HLA-C alleles. In an earlier analysis of a few hundred of the donors, most TCR beta V segments were observed in productive rearrangements about 87% or about 30% of the time, broadly matching IMGT annotations. A further reported finding was that TCR beta sequences accurately predicted the HLA-A and HLA-B alleles for most subjects in the first cohort. For the cohort, immune exposure information was limited to CMV serostatus. According to a later genetic analysis, donors in an Asian-associated ancestry cluster had fewer N-insertions in productive TCRs than the approximately 700-donor mean. A group of highly shared sequence variants was considered likely to be a technical artifact of the sequencing pipeline. While some public TCRs were present in many individuals, most TCR sequences turned up only very rarely across donors. Most CMV-associated TCR beta chains appeared to be HLA-restricted in a later analysis, and the HLA associations seemed to be driven largely by CMV exposure. Linkage disequilibrium might explain the correlated functional status among segregating V segments, but an unknown experimental factor could not be ruled out. Because counts were too low, 15 to 20 rarely observed V segments, including chromosome 9 orphons, were excluded from the earlier analysis of 587 of the donors. It was suggested by the authors that the approach could potentially be generalized to other disease states and immunological phenotypes. A later analysis associated about 17,000 TCR beta sequences with specific HLA alleles at a false discovery rate of 0.05. In a later analysis, HLA-associated TCR beta chains showed more clonal expansion and lower generation probabilities than non-associated chains that were equally common. In vitro tests confirmed that a few of the cytomegalovirus-associated TCR beta chains recognize cytomegalovirus antigens. The cohort was sequenced for TCR beta chains only, and without alpha or paired-chain data the features that could be detected were limited. A total of fewer than 200 TCR beta chains were listed by the study as associated with cytomegalovirus. HLA typing was unavailable for some donors at each locus, so association tests used only the typed subset. Assigning TCR associations to individual alleles was difficult when HLA alleles, especially DR and DQ, strongly co-occurred. According to a later analysis, parvovirus B19, influenza, CMV and Epstein-Barr virus appeared linked to several top co-occurrence clusters. The presence/absence analyses assumed that sequencing depth was roughly uniform across donors, and that assumption may not be true.

V loses 1 base of germline sequence and J loses 4 bases, and the interval between the two ends is 5 bases. Looking up the germline V gene (reference sequence) yields CDR1 SGHNT and CDR2 YYREEE. There are 13 amino acids in the CDR3, from cysteine to phenylalanine inclusive. Here the CDR3 DNA is all that survives: 39 bases in frame from base 1. As for this clone: Its antigen target is currently unknown. Base qualities are missing; no much larger clone stands one base away.

The cohort consisted of hundreds of healthy bone marrow donors. Cohort members were all nominally healthy when sampled, although unrecorded immune exposures were likely present. The donor tested CMV seropositive, placing the donor among the 250 to 350 seropositive members of the cohort. Each donor provided a peripheral blood sample, and peripheral blood mononuclear cells were used for TCR beta sequencing. Genomic DNA extraction from the blood cell samples was performed with the Qiagen DNeasy Blood Extraction Kit. Receptor amplification or capture employed the immunoSEQ multiplex PCR assay. A mixture of 60 forward primers for TCR Vbeta segments and 13 reverse primers for TCR Jbeta segments was used in the multiplex PCR. The CDR3 region of rearranged TCR beta genes was amplified from genomic DNA with a multiplex PCR assay. The amplified TCR beta libraries were sequenced on the Illumina HiSeq System as 87-base-pair reads. The original methods were these. A later analysis tallied 75 million to 95 million unique TCR beta chains across the approximately 670 repertoires, and 10 million to 11 million of those chains were shared by two or more donors. Raw reads were error-corrected and collapsed into unique sequences with a nearest-neighbor algorithm that merged closely related sequences to remove PCR and sequencing errors. V, D and J gene segments were assigned by aligning CDR3 sequences to IMGT reference sequences. Each retained sequence needed at least a six-nucleotide match to both a V gene segment and a J gene segment. A rearrangement counted as productive if the CDR3 had no stop codons and remained in frame with V and J, and every other rearrangement counted as non-productive. CDR3 was defined by IMGT convention, running from the second conserved V-encoded cysteine to the conserved J-encoded phenylalanine. In an earlier analysis of roughly 580 of the donors, sequences lacking an unambiguous match to a single V gene segment were excluded. An earlier analysis of around 600 of the donors classified V segments as functional when productive rearrangements were above 56.7% and as segregating when the standard deviation between donors was above 5%. A statistical classification framework was built for diagnosing cytomegalovirus status from the catalog of TCR beta chain sequences. A later analysis assigned V and J genes by comparing TCR nucleotide sequences with IMGT/GENE-DB human TR gene sequences. In a later analysis, CDR3 sequences and most-parsimonious VDJ recombination scenarios were assigned using the TCRdist pipeline. A later analysis defined each TCR beta chain by its CDR3 amino acid sequence plus V-gene family, and excluded reads lacking a unique V-gene family. As a way to deal with suspected cross-contamination and a sequencing artifact, a later analysis dropped approximately 570 nucleotide sequences that were highly shared and had low generation probability. A later analysis calculated a clonal expansion index for each public chain from normalized within-repertoire ranks of inferred template counts. In a later analysis, generation probabilities were computed with a VDJ recombination model fitted to out-of-frame rearrangements, and the resulting probabilities were checked against IGoR. Hypergeometric tests were used in a later analysis to score TCR-TCR, TCR-HLA and TCR-CMV co-occurrence, with a repertoire-size bias correction applied to the TCR pairs. False discovery rates were estimated in a later analysis by permuting HLA or CMV assignments 20 times. In a later analysis, co-occurring TCRs were grouped using DBSCAN, with TCRdist sequence similarity added in when clustering inside HLA-allele-positive subsets. Repertoires with fewer than 30,000 or more than 120,000 public chains, plus five repertoires with anomalous nucleotide sharing, were excluded from co-occurrence clustering. TCRdb limited this immuneACCESS table to in-frame rearrangements with V and J called. A share of clones is missing; checked studies link under half to unresolved V genes, and the rest is unexplained. That table supplies the V and J calls and clone size; D and trimming were determined from the DNA. The sample table shows about 160,000 clones, and 83% are seen once. The top ten constitute about 4% of the sample.

This TCR was sampled from a man in his fifties or sixties in good health and CMV-seropositive. The sample was PBMCs. The chain joins TRBV5-4 to TRBJ2-2, with no confident D gene call. In nucleotide form, the sequence is TGTGCCAGCAGCTTGCCTAGCACCGGGGAGCTGTTTTTT. This encodes CASSLPSTGELFF.